One sample yielded the 19 T cell receptor beta chains listed below, sequenced in a study of T cell responses to AZD1222 COVID-19 vaccine. Clones were read by immunoSEQ multiplex PCR, and TCRdb kept only the in-frame ones, dropping some. The sample shows 160,000 or so clones, about 90% of them seen only once. The material sequenced was peripheral blood, taken 28 days after the second AZD1222 dose. The receptor source for this set is an adult who received the AZD1222 COVID-19 vaccine.

The V call is TRBV2, the J call TRBJ2-7, with D possibly TRBD1 on 6 matching bases. V shed 6 bases and J shed 4 bases, with 16 bases lying between them. Germline V gene data show CDR1 as SNHLY and CDR2 as FYNNEI. The CDR3 extends over 14 amino acids. The CDR3 DNA reads as TGTGCCAGCAGATCAACAGGGATTGGTTACGAGCAGTACTTC. This codes for CASRSTGIGYEQYF.

The chain combines TRBV6-5 with TRBJ2-7, with D tentatively TRBD1 or TRBD2 (5 bases each). The V and J ends lost 8 bases and 3 bases respectively, with 17 bases between them. Germline assignment: CDR1 MNHEY and CDR2 SVGAGI. The CDR3 consists of 14 residues. The CDR3 sequence is CASSLGGSVYEQYF. CDR3 DNA sequence: TGTGCCAGCTCCCTTGGGGGTTCGGTCTACGAGCAGTACTTC.

V and J are TRBV24-1 and TRBJ1-1, with TRBD1 matching 8 bases. The V segment lost 4 bases and the J segment 1 base; nucleotides outside the gene matches: 10. Germline V lookup: CDR1 KGHDR, CDR2 SFDVKD. This CDR3 contains 17 residues. The CDR3 DNA sequence: TGTGCCACCAGTGAGAGGATACCGGGACAGGAGAACACTGAAGCTTTCTTT. Translated, it gives CATSERIPGQENTEAFF.

In its sample, this clone was seen a few times. The chain links TRBV7-9 to TRBJ1-1; 8 bases agree with TRBD1. This CDR3 has 16 residues. Germline trimming cut 1 base from V and 5 bases from J; bases unmatched to any gene: 9. Germline CDR1 and CDR2: SEHNR and FQNEAQ (reference sequence). CDR3 coding DNA: TGTGCCAGCAGCTTAGGGGCAGGGGGCACGGGTACTGAAGCTTTCTTT. This translates into CASSLGAGGTGTEAFF.

This clone has only a few counts. The genes are TRBV19 and TRBJ2-7; 10 bases are shared with TRBD1. This CDR3 spans 13 amino acids. The junction had 4 bases not matched to a gene; V was cut back by 6 bases and J by 5 bases. Germline V gives CDR1 LNHDA, CDR2 SQIVND (reference sequence). CDR3 DNA: TGTGCCAGTAGGGGGACAGGGGTTAACGAGCAGTACTTC. This gives the protein CASRGTGVNEQYF.

The gene calls are TRBV4-1 and TRBJ1-6, with TRBD1 matching 7 bases. This CDR3 contains 16 residues. Germline V gene data show CDR1 as MGHRA and CDR2 as YSYEKL. The junction had 3 bases not matched to a gene; V was cut back by 3 bases and J by 1 base. The DNA of the CDR3 is TGCGCCAGCAGCCAGACGACAGGGTCCTATAATTCACCCCTCCACTTT. Protein sequence: CASSQTTGSYNSPLHF.

The V call is TRBV6-5, the J call TRBJ1-6; D is undetermined. Germline V gene lookup returns CDR1 MNHEY and CDR2 SVGAGI. V lost 7 bases, J lost 10 bases, and 14 bases lay in between. This CDR3 is built from 13 residues. The CDR3 spells CASTPAGESPLHF. The CDR3 nucleotides are TGTGCCAGCACCCCAGCCGGGGAGTCACCCCTCCACTTT.

The V call is TRBV4-2, the J call TRBJ1-6; a possible D gene is TRBD1 (6 bases). The CDR3 is made up of 14 amino acids. CDR1 is LGHNA and CDR2 is YNFKEQ in the germline V gene. The V end lost 6 bases, the J end lost 10 bases, and 16 bases lay between the germline ends. The CDR3 loop is CASRVQGFGSPLHF. The CDR3, as DNA: TGTGCCAGCAGAGTACAGGGATTTGGATCACCCCTCCACTTT.

V and J are TRBV15 and TRBJ1-1; 7 bases match TRBD1. CDR3 length equals 13 residues. Germline V gene sequence: CDR1 LNHNV, CDR2 YYDKDF (reference sequence). V lost 3 bases to trimming and J lost 3 bases; unmatched junction nucleotides: 1. The CDR3 spells CATSRGQYTEAFF. CDR3 nucleotide sequence: TGTGCCACCAGCAGGGGACAGTACACTGAAGCTTTCTTT.

This chain connects TRBV10-3 to TRBJ1-2; D is undetermined. V lost 7 bases and J 4 bases, leaving 13 bases between the germline ends. This CDR3 has 13 amino acids. Germline lookup yields CDR1 ENHRY and CDR2 SYGVKD. CDR3 amino acids: CAIKRSQSYGYTF. The CDR3 DNA reads TGTGCCATCAAAAGGTCCCAAAGCTATGGCTACACCTTC.

CDR3 in DNA: TGTGCCAGCAGCCGCCCCGGGTCGGTGCAGTACTTC. Its protein product is CASSRPGSVQYF. The chain joins TRBV14 to TRBJ2-7; D ambiguous. V lost 4 bases, J lost 9 bases, and 13 bases lay in between. This CDR3 spans 12 amino acids. CDR1 and CDR2 (germline): SGHDN, FVKESK.

V is TRBV5-1 and J is TRBJ2-1; 10 bases fit TRBD1. Germline assignment: CDR1 SGHRS and CDR2 YFSETQ. The CDR3 has 19 amino acids. Trimming at V came to 0 bases and at J to 9 bases, leaving 18 bases not matched to a gene. The CDR3 nucleotides read TGCGCCAGCAGCTTGGTGGTTTATGTTGTGACAGGGGGCATGGGTGAGCAGTTCTTC. This codes for CASSLVVYVVTGGMGEQFF.

This clone was seen once. The rearrangement uses TRBV10-3 and TRBJ1-6; no definite D call. This CDR3 has 15 residues. Trimming removed 4 bases from V and 5 bases from J, with 12 bases in between. Germline CDR1 reads ENHRY; CDR2 reads SYGVKD. DNA of the CDR3: TGTGCCATCAGTGGAACCGGGCTAGATAATTCACCCCTCCACTTT. This sequence encodes CAISGTGLDNSPLHF.

This clone was picked up one time. This sequence joins TRBV18 and TRBJ1-6; D is ambiguous. CDR1 and CDR2 from the germline V gene are KGHSH and LQKENI. V dropped 6 bases and J dropped 5 bases, with 5 bases sitting between them. This CDR3 is 12 amino acids long. The CDR3 region is CASSLNNSPLHF. CDR3 in DNA: TGTGCCAGCTCGCTGAATAATTCACCCCTCCACTTT.

The chain has TRBV30 and TRBJ2-5; 11 positions match TRBD2. The germline gives CDR1 GTSNPN, CDR2 SVGIG (reference sequence). Unmatched junction bases numbered 8, after V lost 3 bases and J lost 2 bases. The CDR3 is 16 residues long. This chain's CDR3 is CAWSSGGTSGQETQYF. The CDR3 DNA reads TGTGCCTGGAGCTCGGGGGGGACTAGCGGACAAGAGACCCAGTACTTC.

This clone was seen more than once but under ten times. The chain recombines TRBV5-1 with TRBJ2-2; D gene ambiguous. This CDR3 spans 15 amino acids. Trimming removed 0 bases from V and 6 bases from J, with 12 bases in between. CDR1 is SGHRS and CDR2 is YFSETQ in the germline V gene. CDR3 sequence: CASSLAGAVAGELFF. CDR3 nucleotides: TGCGCCAGCAGCTTGGCAGGTGCCGTGGCCGGGGAGCTGTTTTTT.

The rearrangement uses TRBV2 and TRBJ1-4, with D uncertain. This CDR3 is 14 amino acids long. Trimming left V 6 bases short and J 0 bases short, with 8 bases between. Germline values: CDR1 SNHLY, CDR2 FYNNEI. CDR3: CASRPGTTNEKLFF. The DNA of the CDR3 is TGTGCCAGCAGACCCGGGACAACTAATGAAAAACTGTTTTTT. Full variable domain (remainder filled in from reference TRBV2 and TRBJ1-4): EPEVTQTPSHQVTQMGQEVILRCVPISNHLYFYWYRQILGQKVEFLVSFYNNEISEKSEIFDDQFSVERPDGSNFTLKIRSTKLEDSAMYFCASRPGTTNEKLFFGSGTQLSVL.

In its sample, this clone was seen once. This chain links TRBV9 with TRBJ2-7; D may be TRBD2 (6 bases). The V end was cut by 3 bases, the J end by 6 bases, with 10 bases between. Germline assignment: CDR1 SGDLS and CDR2 YYNGEE. The CDR3 consists of 12 residues. Written as DNA, the CDR3 is TGTGCCAGCAGCGGAGGAGGGTCCGAGCAGTACTTC. The encoded protein is CASSGGGSEQYF.

This chain links TRBV19 with TRBJ1-2; D is perhaps TRBD1 (5 bases). In germline, CDR1 is LNHDA, CDR2 SQIVND (reference sequence). There are 16 residues in the CDR3. With 3 bases removed from V and 5 bases from J, the gap between germline ends came to 19 bases. The CDR3 DNA reads as TGTGCCAGTAGTATTGGGGGAGGCCTACCCCTATATGGCTACACCTTC. This codes for CASSIGGGLPLYGYTF.